The 9 T cell receptor beta chains below were found in one sample sequenced in a study of beta chain features in type 1 diabetes. Expressed TCRB transcripts got sequenced, as all isolated RNA was reverse transcribed. The table came from immunoSEQ multiplex PCR; TCRdb's copy has only in-frame clones and leaves some out. Of some 900,000 clones listed, roughly a sixth are singletons. Sequencing was carried out using naive CD4+ T cells from blood. The receptors here all came from a young woman in good health.

This clone was detected a few times. The chain recombines TRBV9 with TRBJ2-3; 7 bases fit TRBD2. The ends lost 2 bases at V and 9 bases at J; junction bases unmatched: 9. Germline V gene data show CDR1 as SGDLS and CDR2 as YYNGEE. The CDR3 loop spans 14 amino acids. The chain's CDR3 is CASSVSTGEGTQYF. As DNA, the CDR3 is TGTGCCAGCAGCGTCTCCACGGGGGAGGGCACGCAGTATTTT.

This clone was found a few times. The rearrangement joins TRBV7-2 to TRBJ2-3; 9 bases align to TRBD1. J lost 3 bases, V lost 2 bases, and 9 bases had no gene match. Germline CDR1 and CDR2: SGHTA and FQGNSA. This CDR3 has 17 amino acids. The CDR3 loop is CASSLKPTGQGTDTQYF. CDR3 in DNA: TGTGCCAGCAGCTTAAAGCCCACTGGACAGGGGACAGATACGCAGTATTTT.

The gene calls are TRBV7-2 and TRBJ2-5; 7 positions agree with TRBD1. From germline, CDR1 is SGHTA and CDR2 FQGNSA. J lost 5 bases, V lost 4 bases, and 7 bases had no gene match. The CDR3 is 14 amino acids. The CDR3 nucleotides are TGTGCCAGCAGCTCCGTACAGGGGCAGGAGACCCAGTACTTC. This encodes CASSSVQGQETQYF.

This clone was seen a handful of times. The chain couples TRBV7-9 to TRBJ1-5, with TRBD1 as a possible D gene (5 bases). CDR3 size: 14 residues. Trimming took off 5 bases at V and 5 bases at J, with 13 bases between the two ends. CDR1 and CDR2 (germline): SEHNR, FQNEAQ (reference sequence). In DNA form, the CDR3 reads TGTGCCAGCAGCCGTACGGGGGGTGATCAGCCCCAGCATTTT. Amino acid sequence: CASSRTGGDQPQHF.

V usage is TRBV29-1 and J usage is TRBJ2-7; D is possibly TRBD1 (6 bases). The CDR3 runs to 13 residues. The germline V gene has CDR1 SQVTM and CDR2 ANQGSEA. Trimming took off 5 bases at V and 4 bases at J, with 15 bases between the two ends. The CDR3 region is CSVTQGFGYEQYF. Written as DNA, the CDR3 is TGCAGCGTTACACAGGGCTTTGGTTACGAGCAGTACTTC.

The table lists this clone with a few counts. This sequence joins TRBV30 and TRBJ2-1; D may be TRBD2 (6 bases). Germline CDR1 and CDR2: GTSNPN and SVGIG (reference sequence). The germline V and J ends were trimmed by 2 bases and 5 bases, with 13 bases remaining between them. This CDR3 has 14 amino acids. The CDR3 loop is CAWSLPSDHNEQFF. As DNA, the CDR3 is TGTGCCTGGAGTCTTCCTAGCGACCACAATGAGCAGTTCTTC.

This clone was observed a few times. A read error may account for a junction end that differs from germline. This chain joins TRBV10-3 and TRBJ2-4, with 9 bases aligning to TRBD2. The CDR3 is 16 amino acids. Germline assignment: CDR1 ENHRY and CDR2 SYGVKD. The CDR3 DNA sequence: TGTGCCAGCAGTTACGCCTCGACTAGCGGCAAAAACATTCAGTACTTC. Amino acids: CASSYASTSGKNIQYF.

Notes on this clone: The same CDR3 arises from other DNA sequences in this sample as well. This sequence joins TRBV7-2 and TRBJ2-1, with D perhaps matching TRBD1 (5 bases). The germline V gene has CDR1 SGHTA and CDR2 FQGNSA. Deletions cut 5 bases from V and 4 bases from J, with 9 bases between. The CDR3 contains 13 residues. The CDR3 spells CASSPDSYNEQFF. CDR3 nucleotide sequence: TGTGCCAGCAGCCCCGACAGTTACAATGAGCAGTTCTTC.

This clone was detected only a few times. This CDR3 is also generated by other DNA sequences in the sample. The chain couples TRBV28 to TRBJ2-3; no clear D. This CDR3 comprises 11 residues. Trimming pared 5 bases from V and 5 bases from J, leaving 5 bases between. Germline V gene data show CDR1 as MDHEN and CDR2 as SYDVKM. In nucleotides, the CDR3 is TGTGCCAGCAGTATCAGAGATACGCAGTATTTT. Amino acid sequence: CASSIRDTQYF. Supplemented by reference TRBV28 and TRBJ2-3, the full variable domain reads DVKVTQSSRYLVKRTGEKVFLECVQDMDHENMFWYRQDPGLGLRLIYFSYDVKMKEKGDIPEGYSVSREKKERFSLILESASTNQTSMYLCASSIRDTQYFGPGTRLTVL.